This T cell receptor (beta chain) came from a study of CD8 T cells in Susac syndrome. With random hexamers, reverse transcription was performed on about 0.5 to 1 ug of RNA. TCR beta CDR3 was amplified by immunoSEQ multiplex PCR. This amplification extended across 54 Vbeta and 13 Jbeta segments. In TCRdb, the immunoSEQ multiplex PCR reads were re-called with MiXCR into one record per CDR3 protein. The sample holds some 220,000 distinct CDR3 sequences, 95% seen once. Both CD4+ and CD8+ T cells were negatively isolated, and TEMRA cells underwent FACS enrichment. Germline CDR1 and CDR2: MNHEY and SVGAGI. CDR3 length equals 13 residues. The V and J ends lost 5 bases and 4 bases respectively, with 11 bases between them.

The chain is built from TRBV6-5 and TRBJ1-2; tentatively, D is TRBD1 (5 bases). The receptor comes from a human donor with multiple sclerosis. Source material: CD4+ T cells from PBMCs. The CDR3: CASSRTQGYGYTF. In DNA form, the CDR3 reads TGTGCCAGCAGTCGTACGCAGGGCTATGGCTACACCTTC.